Each of the 24 T cell receptor beta chains below was sequenced from the same sample in a study of CD8+ T cells in alopecia areata. Extraction of RNA preceded its reverse transcription into cDNA, which served as the sequencing template. The data were produced by immunoSEQ multiplex PCR, yet TCRdb's version contains in-frame clones alone and is incomplete. The repertoire holds under 150,000 clones, 40% to 55% seen once, with about 10% in the top ten. The source material was NKG2D-low CD8+ T cells sorted from blood. The receptors derive from a human donor with alopecia areata.

This clone was counted a few times. V usage is TRBV19 and J usage is TRBJ1-2; no firm D call. Trimming took off 3 bases at V and 2 bases at J, with 7 bases between the two ends. The germline gives CDR1 LNHDA, CDR2 SQIVND (reference sequence). The CDR3 sequence is 13 residues long. In DNA, the CDR3 is TGTGCCAGTAGTATGACTGGAAACTATGGCTACACCTTC. It specifies CASSMTGNYGYTF.

V is TRBV29-1 and J is TRBJ2-7, with D perhaps matching TRBD2 (6 bases). This CDR3 is 12 amino acids long. Germline CDR1 reads SQVTM; CDR2 reads ANQGSEA. The V and J ends lost 2 bases and 4 bases respectively, with 9 bases between them. This CDR3 is CSVESEGYEQYF. CDR3 nucleotides: TGCAGCGTTGAATCGGAGGGGTACGAGCAGTACTTC.

The chain is built from TRBV29-1 and TRBJ2-1, with 9 bases that match TRBD2. CDR3 length: 12 residues. J was trimmed by 9 bases and V by 5 bases; bases with no gene match: 5. From germline, CDR1 is SQVTM and CDR2 ANQGSEA. For the CDR3, the DNA is TGCAGCGTTCCGCGGGAGGGATTTGAGCAGTTCTTC. Residues: CSVPREGFEQFF.

This clone was detected once. The gene calls are TRBV7-9 and TRBJ2-5; D is unresolved. Looked up from germline, CDR1 is SEHNR and CDR2 is FQNEAQ (reference sequence). The germline V and J ends were trimmed by 5 bases and 14 bases, with 21 bases remaining between them. This CDR3 has 13 residues. CDR3 region: CASSPTAADIDYF. In nucleotides, the CDR3 is TGTGCCAGCAGCCCCACAGCCGCGGATATTGATTACTTC.

The rearrangement uses TRBV29-1 and TRBJ2-1; 10 nucleotides agree with TRBD2. V lost 4 bases and J lost 4; bases outside the gene matches: 1. CDR1 is SQVTM, CDR2 ANQGSEA, per germline. This CDR3 comprises 13 residues. The CDR3 sequence: CSVALAGYNEQFF. The DNA for the CDR3 is TGCAGCGTTGCACTAGCGGGATACAATGAGCAGTTCTTC.

This clone was recorded a few times. V usage is TRBV29-1 and J usage is TRBJ2-7, with 7 bases that match TRBD1. This CDR3 contains 14 residues. Germline V gene sequence: CDR1 SQVTM, CDR2 ANQGSEA. V was clipped by 0 bases and J by 6 bases; unmatched bases: 8. In DNA, the CDR3 is TGCAGCGTTGAAGATCGAGACAGGGTGGTCGAGCAGTACTTC. It yields the protein CSVEDRDRVVEQYF.

V and J are TRBV30 and TRBJ2-1; D possibly matches TRBD1 or TRBD2 (6 bases each). The CDR3 loop spans 13 amino acids. V dropped 3 bases and J dropped 10 bases, with 16 bases sitting between them. Germline V lookup: CDR1 GTSNPN, CDR2 SVGIG (reference sequence). The CDR3 coding sequence is TGTGCCTGGAGAGGGGGGCCCCTTGGAGAGCAGTTCTTC. Protein: CAWRGGPLGEQFF. The full variable domain, in which reference TRBV30 and TRBJ2-1 provide the parts outside the CDR3, is SQTIHQWPATLVQPVGSPLSLECTVEGTSNPNLYWYRQAAGRGLQLLFYSVGIGQISSEVPQNLSASRPQDRQFILSSKKLLLSDSGFYLCAWRGGPLGEQFFGPGTRLTVL.

The chain combines TRBV29-1 with TRBJ2-5, with 8 bases lining up with TRBD1. From germline, CDR1 is SQVTM and CDR2 ANQGSEA. CDR3 length: 15 residues. Trimming removed 1 base from V and 3 bases from J; junction bases left unmatched: 7. The CDR3 loop is CSVEGGETGEETQYF. The CDR3 nucleotides are TGCAGCGTTGAAGGAGGGGAGACAGGGGAAGAGACCCAGTACTTC.

With respect to this clone: Other DNA sequences in the same sample also yield this CDR3. This chain's CDR3 is CASSPSGANVLTF. CDR3 bases: TGTGCCAGCAGTCCCTCTGGGGCCAACGTCCTGACTTTC. V gene TRBV27 combines with J gene TRBJ2-6; D gene uncertain. Trimming stripped 5 bases from V and 0 bases from J, with 2 bases between. This CDR3 has 13 residues. Germline V lookup: CDR1 MNHEY, CDR2 SMNVEV (reference sequence).

Only one count was recorded for this clone. The chain recombines TRBV6-5 with TRBJ1-2, with a tentative D call TRBD1 (6 bases). The germline V gene encodes CDR1 MNHEY and CDR2 SVGAGI. Trimming stripped 6 bases from V and 8 bases from J, with 13 bases between. This CDR3 region has 12 residues. The CDR3 DNA reads TGTGCCAGCAGGAACGGGGGCCCAGGCTACACCTTC. Encoded protein: CASRNGGPGYTF.

CDR3 nucleotides: TGTGCCTGGAGTTCGGGAGGACAAGAGACCCAGTACTTC. Translated: CAWSSGGQETQYF. The V call is TRBV30, the J call TRBJ2-5, with 7 bases that match TRBD2. J lost 2 bases, V lost 2 bases, and 2 bases had no gene match. The CDR3 runs 13 residues. Germline V gene data show CDR1 as GTSNPN and CDR2 as SVGIG (reference sequence).

There are a few counts of this clone. The chain carries TRBV29-1 and TRBJ2-5, with 7 bases that match TRBD1. The CDR3 contains 12 residues. Germline V CDR1 and CDR2: SQVTM, ANQGSEA. J lost 3 bases, V lost 3 bases, and 1 base had no gene match. The chain's CDR3 is CSVDQGEETQYF. The DNA for the CDR3 is TGCAGCGTTGACCAGGGGGAAGAGACCCAGTACTTC.

This clone was observed a few times. CDR3 sequence: CSVDTGTGYGYTF. The CDR3 region has the DNA TGCAGCGTTGATACAGGGACCGGCTATGGCTACACCTTC. The chain is built from TRBV29-1 and TRBJ1-2; D might be TRBD1 (6 bases). The germline CDR1 and CDR2 sequences are SQVTM and ANQGSEA. The CDR3 covers 13 residues. The V and J ends lost 3 bases and 4 bases respectively, with 12 bases between them.

The chain recombines TRBV5-1 with TRBJ2-7; 9 bases are shared with TRBD1. The germline CDR1 and CDR2 sequences are SGHRS and YFSETQ. The ends lost 7 bases at V and 5 bases at J; junction bases unmatched: 7. The CDR3 runs to 13 residues. CDR3 nucleotides: TGCGCCAGCCCCGGGACAGGGATCAACGAGCAGTACTTC. Translated, it gives CASPGTGINEQYF.

This chain joins TRBV6-6 and TRBJ1-4; 7 positions agree with TRBD1. V lost 6 bases and J lost 3; bases outside the gene matches: 4. Germline V gene lookup returns CDR1 MNHNY and CDR2 SVGAGI (reference sequence). This CDR3 contains 14 residues. The DNA of the CDR3 is TGTGCCAGCAGCCGAACAGGGGCTAATGAAAAACTGTTTTTT. It encodes CASSRTGANEKLFF.

This clone was seen only once. The rearrangement joins TRBV11-2 to TRBJ2-7, with 7 bases lining up with TRBD2. This CDR3 region has 12 residues. The V segment lost 3 bases and the J segment 7 bases; nucleotides outside the gene matches: 3. Germline assignment: CDR1 SGHAT and CDR2 FQNNGV. CDR3 sequence reads: CASSFSGREQYF. DNA of the CDR3: TGTGCCAGCAGCTTTAGCGGGCGGGAGCAGTACTTC.

This chain uses TRBV4-1 with TRBJ2-3; unclear D gene. This CDR3 spans 11 amino acids. CDR1 and CDR2 (germline): MGHRA, YSYEKL. Trimming removed 1 base at V and 9 bases at J, with 5 bases between. The CDR3 loop is CASSQGVTQYF. The CDR3 bases are TGCGCCAGCAGCCAAGGGGTGACGCAGTATTTT.

The chain links TRBV29-1 to TRBJ2-7; a weak D match, TRBD2 (5 bases). Per the germline V gene, CDR1 is SQVTM and CDR2 is ANQGSEA. V was trimmed by 1 base and J by 0 bases, leaving 19 bases between them. The CDR3 consists of 17 residues. CDR3 nucleotides: TGCAGCGTTGAAGGCGGGCAGGAAAACTACAACTCCTACGAGCAGTACTTC. Residues: CSVEGGQENYNSYEQYF.

CDR3 loop: CASSPWGRGSYEQYF. The CDR3 nucleotides are TGTGCCAGCAGCCCCTGGGGCAGGGGTTCCTACGAGCAGTACTTC. The chain is built from TRBV28 and TRBJ2-7; weak D call: TRBD1 (6 bases). This CDR3 is built from 15 residues. V was cut by 6 bases and J by 1 base, with 16 bases left in between. CDR1 MDHEN and CDR2 SYDVKM come from the germline V gene.

The chain recombines TRBV29-1 with TRBJ1-1; 7 nucleotides agree with TRBD1. Germline-derived CDR1 and CDR2 are SQVTM and ANQGSEA. Trimming removed 7 bases from V and 11 bases from J; junction bases left unmatched: 10. The CDR3 length is 11 residues. The CDR3 DNA reads as TGCAGCGAGTACAGGGGATCGGGGGCTTTCTTT. Its protein is CSEYRGSGAFF.

The table lists this clone with a few counts. V gene TRBV18 combines with J gene TRBJ2-1, with D perhaps matching TRBD2 (5 bases). This CDR3 is built from 15 residues. The V gene's germline CDR1 is KGHSH and CDR2 LQKENI. V was pared by 6 bases and J by 10 bases, with 22 bases between. CDR3 DNA: TGTGCCAGCTCCCTAGGTGCAGGAGCGGAAGTGGAGCAGTTCTTC. Its translation is CASSLGAGAEVEQFF.

This rearrangement joins TRBV6-4 to TRBJ2-2; 7 bases agree with TRBD1. The CDR3 runs 14 residues. Germline V gene lookup returns CDR1 MRHNA and CDR2 SNTAGT. Trimming cost V 5 bases and J 3 bases; bases outside gene matches: 3. The CDR3 DNA reads TGTGCCAGCAGTCGACAGGGAGACACCGGGGAGCTGTTTTTT. This translates into CASSRQGDTGELFF.

Only a few counts were recorded for this clone. Distinct nucleotide sequences in the sample also encode this CDR3. The J gene is TRBJ2-5, the V gene TRBV20-1; D gene unclear. Germline V gives CDR1 DFQATT, CDR2 SNEGSKA (reference sequence). This CDR3 has 10 amino acids. Trimming took off 4 bases at V and 5 bases at J, with 5 bases between the two ends. The CDR3 loop reads CSAIRETQYF. The DNA for the CDR3 is TGCAGTGCTATCCGGGAGACCCAGTACTTC.

This chain links TRBV19 with TRBJ2-1, with unresolved D. V lost 6 bases and J lost 4, with 4 bases in between. Germline V gene data show CDR1 as LNHDA and CDR2 as SQIVND (reference sequence). This CDR3 spans 11 amino acids. The CDR3 region is CASREYNEQFF. The CDR3 DNA is TGTGCCAGTAGGGAGTACAATGAGCAGTTCTTC.